The rows below give T cell receptor beta chains drawn from one sample of a study of control samples from healthy donors and cancer patients. Clones were read by immunoSEQ multiplex PCR, and TCRdb kept only the in-frame ones, dropping some. Of 100,000 or so clones in the sample, approximately 90% are singletons; the top ten hold over 0.85%. The sample was blood. These receptors were collected from a woman younger than 45 in good health. Both conserved end residues are part of each CDR3. The D gene is left open where the match is weak. Part of the rows lack a size; the others show once, few, many or a class for expanded clones.

V	size	D	J	CDR3	DNA
TRBV11-2	NA	NA	TRBJ2-2	CASAGFHWRTGELFF	TGTGCCAGCGCGGGGTTTCATTGGCGCACCGGGGAGCTGTTTTTT
TRBV5-4	NA	NA	TRBJ1-5	CASSRLGDGDQPQHF	TGTGCCAGCAGCCGGTTAGGGGACGGTGATCAGCCCCAGCATTTT
TRBV6-5	once	TRBD2	TRBJ2-3	CASSTTSGGARQYF	TGTGCCAGCAGTACGACTAGCGGGGGCGCGCGGCAGTATTTT
TRBV5-1	NA	NA	TRBJ1-6	CASSPVVPGNSPLHF	TGCGCCAGCAGCCCCGTCGTCCCGGGTAACTCACCCCTCCACTTT
TRBV7-9	NA	NA	TRBJ1-2	CASSLGRSRNYGYTF	TGTGCCAGCAGCTTAGGCCGATCAAGAAACTATGGCTACACCTTC
TRBV6-2/TRBV6-3	NA	NA	TRBJ2-7	CASSYRDFYEQYF	TGTGCCAGCAGTTACCGGGACTTTTACGAGCAGTACTTC
TRBV5-5	once	NA	TRBJ1-5	CASSQRRADPPQPQHF	TGTGCCAGCAGCCAACGAAGGGCAGACCCTCCTCAGCCCCAGCATTTT
TRBV6-5	NA	NA	TRBJ1-6	CASTARGYNSPLHF	TGTGCCTCAACCGCGCGGGGTTATAATTCACCCCTCCACTTT
TRBV6-5	NA	NA	TRBJ1-1	CASSPGHVMNTEAFF	TGTGCCAGCAGCCCCGGACACGTTATGAACACTGAAGCTTTCTTT
TRBV5-1	once	NA	TRBJ1-1	CASSGPNTEAFF	TGCGCCAGCAGTGGGCCGAACACTGAAGCTTTCTTT
TRBV30	NA	TRBD2	TRBJ2-1	CAWSPRIAGVYGNEQFF	TGTGCCTGGAGTCCCAGAATAGCGGGAGTCTATGGTAATGAGCAGTTCTTC
TRBV7-9	NA	NA	TRBJ1-1	CASSSAQGGSEAFF	TGTGCCAGCAGCTCCGCGCAGGGTGGGAGCGAAGCTTTCTTT
TRBV2	NA	TRBD1	TRBJ1-4	CASSPTGFNEKLFF	TGTGCCAGCAGCCCGACAGGGTTTAATGAAAAACTGTTTTTT
TRBV27	NA	TRBD2	TRBJ2-1	CASSSLSGGRDEQFF	TGTGCCAGCAGTTCCCTTAGCGGGGGTAGGGATGAGCAGTTCTTC
TRBV3-1/TRBV3-2	NA	TRBD1	TRBJ2-3	CASSQPTGATSDTQYF	TGTGCCAGCAGCCAACCGACAGGGGCGACCTCGGATACGCAGTATTTT
TRBV25-1	NA	NA	TRBJ2-5	CAGSEWGNQETQYF	TGTGCCGGCAGTGAGTGGGGGAACCAAGAGACCCAGTACTTC
TRBV11-2	NA	NA	TRBJ2-3	CASSSRSGGADTQYF	TGTGCCAGCAGCTCCCGTTCGGGGGGCGCGGATACGCAGTATTTT
TRBV7-2	NA	TRBD2	TRBJ2-4	CASSRSGRVKNIQYF	TGTGCCAGCAGCCGTAGCGGGAGGGTCAAAAACATTCAGTACTTC
TRBV19	NA	NA	TRBJ2-1	CASSIVGIGVRQFF	TGTGCCAGTAGTATCGTCGGTATTGGGGTAAGGCAGTTCTTC
TRBV19	few	TRBD1	TRBJ1-5	CASSISPRGGQPQHF	TGTGCCAGTAGTATATCTCCCAGGGGGGGGCAGCCCCAGCATTTT
TRBV4-1	NA	NA	TRBJ2-7	CASSLKGEWAYEQYF	TGCGCCAGCAGCCTTAAGGGGGAGTGGGCCTACGAGCAGTACTTC
TRBV4-1	NA	NA	TRBJ1-1	CASNQAENTEAFF	TGCGCCAGCAACCAGGCGGAGAACACTGAAGCTTTCTTT
TRBV2	NA	NA	TRBJ2-7	CASRPNSYEQYF	TGTGCCAGCAGGCCGAACTCCTACGAGCAGTACTTC
TRBV3-1/TRBV3-2	NA	NA	TRBJ1-4	CASSLAGKKLFF	TGTGCCAGCAGCCTGGCGGGGAAAAAACTGTTTTTT
TRBV12-3/TRBV12-4	NA	NA	TRBJ2-3	CASWGAGPDTQYF	TGTGCCAGCTGGGGGGCAGGTCCAGATACGCAGTATTTT
TRBV7-2	NA	NA	TRBJ1-3	CASSPYMATGNTIYF	TGTGCCAGCAGCCCGTATATGGCGACTGGAAACACCATATATTTT
TRBV5-4	NA	NA	TRBJ1-1	CASSSRVGNTEAFF	TGTGCCAGCAGCTCAAGGGTTGGGAACACTGAAGCTTTCTTT
TRBV5-1	NA	NA	TRBJ1-1	CASSLWGLNTEAFF	TGCGCCAGCAGCTTGTGGGGGTTGAACACTGAAGCTTTCTTT
TRBV6-5	NA	NA	TRBJ1-1	CASSYSGENLEAFF	TGTGCCAGCAGTTACTCCGGTGAGAATCTTGAAGCTTTCTTT
TRBV6-5	NA	NA	TRBJ2-3	CASGGRAGTQYF	TGTGCCTCCGGTGGGCGGGCCGGTACGCAGTATTTT
TRBV7-2	NA	NA	TRBJ1-6	CASNPRSSYNSPLHF	TGTGCCAGCAACCCACGTAGCTCCTATAATTCACCCCTCCACTTT
TRBV7-9	NA	TRBD1	TRBJ1-2	CASSYRGQGESLYGYTF	TGTGCCAGCAGCTATAGGGGACAGGGGGAGTCCCTCTATGGCTACACCTTC
TRBV4-1	NA	NA	TRBJ1-1	CASSQALAGRAFF	TGCGCCAGCAGCCAAGCTTTGGCAGGGAGGGCTTTCTTT
TRBV19	NA	TRBD1	TRBJ1-5	CASTPITGTGGPSNQPQHF	TGTGCCAGTACACCAATAACCGGGACAGGGGGGCCCAGCAATCAGCCCCAGCATTTT
TRBV11-2	NA	NA	TRBJ2-7	CASSHSYEQYF	TGTGCCAGCAGCCACTCCTACGAGCAGTACTTC
TRBV30	NA	NA	TRBJ1-3	CAWTPWGSGNTIYF	TGTGCCTGGACCCCTTGGGGGTCTGGAAACACCATATATTTT
TRBV5-1	NA	TRBD1	TRBJ1-1	CASSFTQGGTEAFF	TGCGCCAGCAGTTTTACTCAGGGGGGCACTGAAGCTTTCTTT
TRBV6-5	NA	NA	TRBJ1-3	CASTRGVLAGNTIYF	TGTGCCAGCACAAGAGGGGTCCTGGCTGGAAACACCATATATTTT